The clone carrying this T cell receptor (beta chain) was picked up many times. The CDR3 is made up of 17 amino acids. Losses at the gene ends were 1 base for V and 1 base for J; bases not matched to a gene: 4. Germline V lookup: CDR1 SEHNR, CDR2 FQNEAQ (reference sequence). The source of the sample is a study of T-cell reconstitution after alpha-beta-depleted transplantation in children. For TCRbeta, the library was prepared with unique molecular identifiers. From the PCR reads, TCRdb called clonotypes with MiXCR, one entry per CDR3 protein. The sample includes hundreds of thousands of distinct CDR3 sequences, approximately 15% of them seen just once.

This clonotype originated in a human donor who donated a stem cell graft to a child with acute myeloid leukemia. The rearrangement uses TRBV7-9 and TRBJ2-6; 7 nucleotides match TRBD1. The sample consisted of PBMCs from the stem cell graft donor, taken from the stem cell graft. CDR3 protein: CASSLGQGRSGANVLTF. As DNA, the CDR3 is TGTGCCAGCAGCTTAGGACAGGGCAGATCTGGGGCCAACGTCCTGACTTTC.